The sequence of this T cell receptor (beta chain) was determined in a study of OX40 agonist ivuxolimab in advanced cancers. Study in general: Patients in the trial were receiving intravenous ivuxolimab every 2 weeks, at doses of 0.01 to 10 mg/kg. Patients with hepatocellular carcinoma, melanoma, renal cell or head and neck cancer made up the dose-escalation patients.

The V end lost 4 bases, the J end lost 5 bases, and 15 bases lay between the germline ends. The CDR3 has 14 amino acids. CDR1 SGHRS and CDR2 YFSETQ come from the germline V gene. Produced via immunoSEQ multiplex PCR; TCRdb's table is partial and in-frame only. The sample shows about 76,000 clones, over 75% of them seen only once. The receptor was derived from an adult with an advanced solid tumor such as melanoma, head and neck, liver or kidney cancer. The chain combines TRBV5-1 with TRBJ2-5; D may match TRBD1 or TRBD2 (7 bases each). The sample here was CD4+ or CD8+ T cells sorted from blood, taken in a trial of the OX40 agonist ivuxolimab. The CDR3: CASSPGRGRETQYF. The CDR3 DNA reads as TGCGCCAGCAGCCCTGGGAGGGGGCGGGAGACCCAGTACTTC.